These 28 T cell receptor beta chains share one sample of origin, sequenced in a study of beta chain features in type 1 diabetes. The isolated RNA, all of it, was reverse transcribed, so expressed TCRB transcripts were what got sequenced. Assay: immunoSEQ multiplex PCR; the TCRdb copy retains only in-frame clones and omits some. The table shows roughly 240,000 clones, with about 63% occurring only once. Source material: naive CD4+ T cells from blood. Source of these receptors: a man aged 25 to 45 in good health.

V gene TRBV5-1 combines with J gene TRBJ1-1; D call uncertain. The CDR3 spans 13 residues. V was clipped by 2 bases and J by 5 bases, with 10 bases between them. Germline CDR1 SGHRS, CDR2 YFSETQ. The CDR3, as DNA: TGCGCCAGCAGCTTTCTGAGTCCTACTGAAGCTTTCTTT. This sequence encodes CASSFLSPTEAFF.

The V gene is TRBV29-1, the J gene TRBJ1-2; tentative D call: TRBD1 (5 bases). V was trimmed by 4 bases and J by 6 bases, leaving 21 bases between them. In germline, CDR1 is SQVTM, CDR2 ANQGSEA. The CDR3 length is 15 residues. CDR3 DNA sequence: TGCAGCGTTGCCATCGGTTCCGGGCGAGGGGATGGCTACACCTTC. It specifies CSVAIGSGRGDGYTF.

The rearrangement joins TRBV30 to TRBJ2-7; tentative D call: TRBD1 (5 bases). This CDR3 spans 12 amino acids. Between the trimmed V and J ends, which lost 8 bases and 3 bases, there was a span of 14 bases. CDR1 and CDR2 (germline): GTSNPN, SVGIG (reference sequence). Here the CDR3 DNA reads TGTGCCGTAGGACATGGGGACTACGAGCAGTACTTC. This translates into CAVGHGDYEQYF.

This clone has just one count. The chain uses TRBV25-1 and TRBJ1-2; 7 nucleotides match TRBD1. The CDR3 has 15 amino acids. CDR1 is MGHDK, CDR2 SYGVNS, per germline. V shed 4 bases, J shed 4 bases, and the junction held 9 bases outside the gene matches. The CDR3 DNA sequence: TGTGCCAGCAGTGTTGGAGACAGGGCTATCTATGGCTACACCTTC. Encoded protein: CASSVGDRAIYGYTF.

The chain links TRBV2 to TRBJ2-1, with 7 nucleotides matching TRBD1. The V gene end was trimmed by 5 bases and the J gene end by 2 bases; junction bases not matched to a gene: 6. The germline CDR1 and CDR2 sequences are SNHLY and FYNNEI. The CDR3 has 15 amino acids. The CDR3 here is CASSSDRATYNEQFF. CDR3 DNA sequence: TGTGCCAGCAGTTCTGACAGGGCCACCTACAATGAGCAGTTCTTC.

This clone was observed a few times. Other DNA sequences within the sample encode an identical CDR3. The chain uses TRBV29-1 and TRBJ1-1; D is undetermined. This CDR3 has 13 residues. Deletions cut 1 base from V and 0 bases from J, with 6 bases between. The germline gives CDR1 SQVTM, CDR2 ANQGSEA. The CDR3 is CSVEGRLNTEAFF. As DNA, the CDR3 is TGCAGCGTTGAAGGGCGGCTGAACACTGAAGCTTTCTTT.

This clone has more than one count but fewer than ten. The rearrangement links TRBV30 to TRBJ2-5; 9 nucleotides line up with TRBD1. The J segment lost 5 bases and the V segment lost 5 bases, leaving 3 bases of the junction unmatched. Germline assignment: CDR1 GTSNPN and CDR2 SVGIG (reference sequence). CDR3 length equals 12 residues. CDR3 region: CAWGTGFETQYF. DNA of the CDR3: TGTGCCTGGGGGACAGGGTTTGAGACCCAGTACTTC.

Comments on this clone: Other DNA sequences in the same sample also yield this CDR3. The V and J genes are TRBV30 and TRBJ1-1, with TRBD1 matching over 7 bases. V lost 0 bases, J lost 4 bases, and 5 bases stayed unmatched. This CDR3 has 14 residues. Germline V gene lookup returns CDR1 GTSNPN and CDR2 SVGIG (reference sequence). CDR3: CAWSVLPGGTEAFF. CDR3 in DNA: TGTGCCTGGAGTGTTCTTCCAGGGGGCACTGAAGCTTTCTTT.

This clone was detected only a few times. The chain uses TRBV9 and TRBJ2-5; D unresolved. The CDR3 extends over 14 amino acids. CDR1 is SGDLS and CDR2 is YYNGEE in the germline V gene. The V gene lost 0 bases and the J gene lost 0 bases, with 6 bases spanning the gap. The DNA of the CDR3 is TGTGCCAGCAGCGTAGGCAGATACCAAGAGACCCAGTACTTC. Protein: CASSVGRYQETQYF.

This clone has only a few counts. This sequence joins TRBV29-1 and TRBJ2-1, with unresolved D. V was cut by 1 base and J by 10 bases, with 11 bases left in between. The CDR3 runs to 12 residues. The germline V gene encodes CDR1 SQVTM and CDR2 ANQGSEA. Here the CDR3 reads CSVEGHISEQFF. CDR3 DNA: TGCAGCGTTGAAGGACACATCAGCGAGCAGTTCTTC.

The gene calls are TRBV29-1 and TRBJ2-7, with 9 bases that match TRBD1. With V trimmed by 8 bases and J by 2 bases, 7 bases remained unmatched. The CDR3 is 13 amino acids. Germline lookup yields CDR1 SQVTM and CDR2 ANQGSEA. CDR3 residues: CSPRTGDTYEQYF. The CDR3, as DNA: TGCAGCCCGCGGACAGGGGATACCTACGAGCAGTACTTC.

Here the CDR3 reads CASSWLADNEQFF. CDR3 in DNA: TGTGCCAGCAGCTGGCTAGCGGACAATGAGCAGTTCTTC. The rearrangement joins TRBV13 to TRBJ2-1; TRBD2 agrees at 7 bases. In germline, CDR1 is PRHDT, CDR2 FYEKMQ (reference sequence). The CDR3 extends over 13 amino acids. The V and J ends lost 4 bases and 5 bases, in that order; junction bases with no gene match: 2.

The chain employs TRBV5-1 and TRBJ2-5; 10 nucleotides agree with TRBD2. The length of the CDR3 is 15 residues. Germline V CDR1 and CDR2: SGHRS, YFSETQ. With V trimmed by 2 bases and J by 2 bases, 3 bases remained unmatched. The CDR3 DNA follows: TGCGCCAGCAGCTTCCGGACTAGCGGACAAGAGACCCAGTACTTC. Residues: CASSFRTSGQETQYF.

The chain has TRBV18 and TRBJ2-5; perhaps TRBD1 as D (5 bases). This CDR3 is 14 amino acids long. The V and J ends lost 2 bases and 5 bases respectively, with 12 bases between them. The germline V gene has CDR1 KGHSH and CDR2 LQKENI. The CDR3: CASSPIRAGETQYF. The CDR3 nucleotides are TGTGCCAGCTCACCAATCAGGGCTGGCGAGACCCAGTACTTC.

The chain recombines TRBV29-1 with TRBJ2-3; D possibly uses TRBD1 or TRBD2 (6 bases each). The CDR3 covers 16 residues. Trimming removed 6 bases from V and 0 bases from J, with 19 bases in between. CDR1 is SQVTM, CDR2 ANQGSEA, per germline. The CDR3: CSVTKGGGASTDTQYF. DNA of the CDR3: TGCAGCGTCACAAAAGGAGGGGGAGCTAGCACAGATACGCAGTATTTT.

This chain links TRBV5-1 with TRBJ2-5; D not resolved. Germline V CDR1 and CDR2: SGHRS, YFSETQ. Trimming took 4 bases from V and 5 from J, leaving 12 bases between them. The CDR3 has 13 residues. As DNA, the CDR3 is TGCGCCAGCAGCGCCCTAGGAGTGGAGACCCAGTACTTC. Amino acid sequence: CASSALGVETQYF.

The CDR3 sequence is CAWSPAGGLNTEAFF. The CDR3 DNA reads as TGTGCCTGGAGTCCCGCCGGAGGCCTGAACACTGAAGCTTTCTTT. V is TRBV30 and J is TRBJ1-1, with D unclear. This CDR3 is built from 15 residues. Trimming pared 2 bases from V and 0 bases from J, leaving 13 bases between. The germline CDR1 and CDR2 sequences are GTSNPN and SVGIG (reference sequence).

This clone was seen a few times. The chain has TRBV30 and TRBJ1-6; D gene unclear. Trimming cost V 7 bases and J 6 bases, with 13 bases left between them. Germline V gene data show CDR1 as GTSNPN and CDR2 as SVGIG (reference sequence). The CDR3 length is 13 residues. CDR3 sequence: CAFRDSGNSPLHF. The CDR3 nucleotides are TGTGCCTTCCGGGATTCGGGTAATTCACCCCTCCACTTT.

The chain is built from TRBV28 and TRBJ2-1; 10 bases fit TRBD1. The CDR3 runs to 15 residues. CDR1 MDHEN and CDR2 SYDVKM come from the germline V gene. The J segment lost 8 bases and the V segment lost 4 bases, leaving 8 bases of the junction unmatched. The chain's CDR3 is CASSSNGDRGDEQFF. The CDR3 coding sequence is TGTGCCAGCAGTTCGAACGGGGACAGGGGTGATGAGCAGTTCTTC.

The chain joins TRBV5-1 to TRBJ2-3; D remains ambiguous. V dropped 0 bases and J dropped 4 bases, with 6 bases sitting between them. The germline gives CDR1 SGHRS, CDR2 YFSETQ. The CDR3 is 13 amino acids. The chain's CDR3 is CASSLVAADTQYF. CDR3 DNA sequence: TGCGCCAGCAGCTTGGTAGCTGCAGATACGCAGTATTTT.

The DNA for the CDR3 is TGTGCCAGCGCGAGATACAATGAGCAGTTCTTC. Amino acids: CASARYNEQFF. V gene TRBV7-2 combines with J gene TRBJ2-1, with D unresolved. Trimming cost V 8 bases and J 4 bases, with 6 bases left between them. The germline V gene encodes CDR1 SGHTA and CDR2 FQGNSA. CDR3 size: 11 residues.

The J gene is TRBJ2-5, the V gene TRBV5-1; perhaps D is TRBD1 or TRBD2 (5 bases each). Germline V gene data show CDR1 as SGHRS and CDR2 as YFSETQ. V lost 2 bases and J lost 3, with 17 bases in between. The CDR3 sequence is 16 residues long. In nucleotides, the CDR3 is TGCGCCAGCAGCTTACACCCCGGGACGGAAAAAGAGACCCAGTACTTC. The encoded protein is CASSLHPGTEKETQYF.

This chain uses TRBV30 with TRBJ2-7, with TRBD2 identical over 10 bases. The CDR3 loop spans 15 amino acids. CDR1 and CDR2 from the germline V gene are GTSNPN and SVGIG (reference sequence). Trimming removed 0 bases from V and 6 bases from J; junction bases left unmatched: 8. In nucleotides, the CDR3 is TGTGCCTGGAGTGTAGGGCTAGCGGGAGCTCGCGAGCAGTACTTC. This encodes CAWSVGLAGAREQYF.

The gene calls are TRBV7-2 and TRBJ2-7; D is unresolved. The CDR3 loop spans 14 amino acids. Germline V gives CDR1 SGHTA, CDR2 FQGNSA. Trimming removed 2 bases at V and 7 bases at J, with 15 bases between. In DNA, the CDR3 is TGTGCCAGCAGCTTACCAGGTTCTAACCGGGAGCAGTACTTC. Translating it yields CASSLPGSNREQYF.

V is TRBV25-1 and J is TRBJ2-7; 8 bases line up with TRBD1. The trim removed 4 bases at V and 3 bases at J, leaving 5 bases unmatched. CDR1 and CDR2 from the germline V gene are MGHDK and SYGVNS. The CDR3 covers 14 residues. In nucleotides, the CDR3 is TGTGCCAGCAGTGCCGGGACAGGAGACTACGAGCAGTACTTC. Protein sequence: CASSAGTGDYEQYF.

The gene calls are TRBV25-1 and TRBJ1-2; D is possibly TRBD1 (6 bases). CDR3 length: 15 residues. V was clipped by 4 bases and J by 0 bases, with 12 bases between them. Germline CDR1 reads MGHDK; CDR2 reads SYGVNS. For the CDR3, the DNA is TGTGCCAGCAGTGCCCGGACAGTAGCTAACTATGGCTACACCTTC. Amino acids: CASSARTVANYGYTF.

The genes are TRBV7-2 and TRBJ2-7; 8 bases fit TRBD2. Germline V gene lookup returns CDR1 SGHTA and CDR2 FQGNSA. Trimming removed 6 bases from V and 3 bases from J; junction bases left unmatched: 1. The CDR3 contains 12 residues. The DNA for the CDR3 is TGTGCCAGCAGGCTAGCGGGCTACGAGCAGTACTTC. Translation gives CASRLAGYEQYF.

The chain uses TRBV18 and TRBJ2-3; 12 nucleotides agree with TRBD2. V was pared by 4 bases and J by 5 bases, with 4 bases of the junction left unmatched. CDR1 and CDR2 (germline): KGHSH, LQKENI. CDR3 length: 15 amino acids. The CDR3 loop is CASSRTTSGGDTQYF. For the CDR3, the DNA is TGTGCCAGCTCACGAACGACTAGCGGGGGAGATACGCAGTATTTT.